The rows below give T cell receptor beta chains drawn from one sample of a study of spatial heterogeneity in lung cancer. TCRdb ran MiXCR on the 5' RACE reads and lists one entry per CDR3 protein. The sample shows 45,000 to 55,000 distinct CDR3 sequences, less than 6% of them seen only once. Specimen: PBMCs, collected at surgery. All receptors derive from a male donor with early-stage non-small cell lung cancer. Both conserved end residues are part of each CDR3. The order of the fields is D gene, J gene, clone size, V gene, CDR3 DNA, CDR3 protein. The D gene is left open where the match is weak. A clone size is listed for some rows: how often the clone was seen (once, few, many), or a class if it is expanded.

. TRBJ1-5 many TRBV5-6 TGTGCCAGCAGCTTGAGTCAGCCCCAGCATTTT CASSLSQPQHF
TRBD2 TRBJ2-6 many TRBV20-1 TGCAGTGCTCCTCTCACTAGCGGCCCCCAAAAGGCTGGGGCCAACGTCCTGACTTTC CSAPLTSGPQKAGANVLTF
. TRBJ2-2 many TRBV3-1 TGTGCCAGCGGGTCCGGGACGCTTGCGGGGACCGGGGAGCTGTTTTTT CASGSGTLAGTGELFF
. TRBJ2-1 many TRBV29-1 TGCAGCGTTGAAGGGGTTTCCTACAATGAGCAGTTCTTC CSVEGVSYNEQFF
. TRBJ2-1 many TRBV7-8 TGTGCCAGCAGCTTAGCTCTAGACTATGAGCAGTTCTTC CASSLALDYEQFF
TRBD2 TRBJ2-2 many TRBV7-8 TGTGCCAGCAGCCTCCCCCGACCGGGACTAGCGGATCCCGGGGAGCTGTTTTTT CASSLPRPGLADPGELFF
TRBD2 TRBJ2-7 many TRBV20-1 TGCAGTGCTAGCGGGACTAGCGGATTCTACGAGCAGTACTTC CSASGTSGFYEQYF
TRBD1 TRBJ1-1 many TRBV7-8 TGTGCCAGCAGCTCCCGGACAGGGCTAAGGAACACTGAAGCTTTCTTT CASSSRTGLRNTEAFF
TRBD1 TRBJ1-1 many TRBV5-1 TGCGCCAGCAGCTTGGGCGGGCAGGACAGGCCAAACACTGAAGCTTTCTTT CASSLGGQDRPNTEAFF
. TRBJ2-7 many TRBV10-2 TGCGCCAGCAGCCGGGGTCCGCTAAGCTACGAGCAGTACTTC CASSRGPLSYEQYF
. TRBJ2-5 many TRBV11-3 TGTGCCAGCAGCTTAGATCTGCAAGAGACCCAGTACTTC CASSLDLQETQYF
. TRBJ1-5 many TRBV6-2/TRBV6-3 TGTGCCAGCAGTTACCGCCTTCGCAATCAGCCCCAGCATTTT CASSYRLRNQPQHF
. TRBJ2-5 many TRBV7-3 TGTGCCAGCAGCTCCGGAGGGGTGGAGACCCAGTACTTC CASSSGGVETQYF
. TRBJ2-1 many TRBV5-6 TGTGCCAGCAGCTTGGGACTATACAATGAGCAGTTCTTC CASSLGLYNEQFF
. TRBJ1-5 many TRBV29-1 TGCAGCGTTGCGGCCCAGGGGAAGGGTCAGCCCCAGCATTTT CSVAAQGKGQPQHF
. TRBJ2-3 many TRBV10-3 TGTGCCATCAGTGAAAGCACAGATACGCAGTATTTT CAISESTDTQYF
. TRBJ2-5 many TRBV29-1 TGCAGCGTTGAACGTTCGCCCCTTCAAGAGACCCAGTACTTC CSVERSPLQETQYF
. TRBJ2-7 many TRBV18 TGTGCCAGCTCACCACGGGCCTACGAGCAGTACTTC CASSPRAYEQYF
. TRBJ2-7 many TRBV7-8 TGTGCCAGCAGCCGGACTATGAGCTCCTACGAGCAGTACTTC CASSRTMSSYEQYF
. TRBJ1-2 many TRBV12-3/TRBV12-4 TGTGCCAGCAGCCGACAGAGTGCTAACTATGGCTACACCTTC CASSRQSANYGYTF
. TRBJ2-3 many TRBV5-6 TGTGCCAGCAGCTTGGAAGGGGTAGCGTGGGGAGATACGCAGTATTTT CASSLEGVAWGDTQYF
. TRBJ1-4 many TRBV6-1 TGTGCCAGCGGTTCCGGGACCTACGAAAGTATAGGACTGTTTTTT CASGSGTYESIGLFF
. TRBJ2-2 few TRBV11-2 TGTGCCAGCAGCCAGTTCTGGAGCACCGGGGAGCTGTTTTTT CASSQFWSTGELFF
TRBD1 TRBJ1-1 many TRBV10-3 TGTGCCATCAGTGACAGGGGGCGCTCTGAAGCTTTCTTT CAISDRGRSEAFF
TRBD1 TRBJ2-5 . TRBV6-2/TRBV6-3 TGTGCCAGCAACCAGGGGGCCAGAGAAGTGGAGACCCAGTACTTC CASNQGAREVETQYF
TRBD2 TRBJ2-2 many TRBV12-3/TRBV12-4 TGTGCCAGCAGTTTTCGTCAACTAGCGGGAGGAGGGGAGCTGTTTTTT CASSFRQLAGGGELFF
. TRBJ2-4 many TRBV6-4 TGTGCCAGCAGTGTAGGCCACGGAGACATTCAGTACTTC CASSVGHGDIQYF
. TRBJ1-3 . TRBV3-1 TGTGCCAGCAGCCAGGGGGGCTCTGGAAACACCATATATTTT CASSQGGSGNTIYF
. TRBJ2-1 few TRBV28 TGTGCCAGCAGTTTACGGACCCTAGGAGGGAGTTACAATGAGCAGTTCTTC CASSLRTLGGSYNEQFF
TRBD1 TRBJ1-1 many TRBV4-2 TGTGCCAGCAGCCAAGCCCAGGGGGGAGCTTTCTTT CASSQAQGGAFF
TRBD2 TRBJ2-1 many TRBV5-1 TGCGCCAGCAGCTTTGGCCTTAGCGGGAGGGACCATGAGCAGTTCTTC CASSFGLSGRDHEQFF
. TRBJ2-1 many TRBV7-7 TGTGCTAGCAGCTTAGGTCAGGGAGGCTACAATGAGCAGTTCTTC CASSLGQGGYNEQFF
TRBD2 TRBJ2-7 few TRBV7-2 TGTGCCAGCAGCTTAAATGGTCTAGCGGGAGACGAGCAGTACTTC CASSLNGLAGDEQYF
. TRBJ2-7 few TRBV18 TGTGCCAGCTCGGCAGGGGGGGGTCGTACCTACGAGCAGTACTTC CASSAGGGRTYEQYF
TRBD1 TRBJ1-5 . TRBV7-9 TGTGCCAGCAGCCAAGGACAGGGCGGACAGCCCCAGCATTTT CASSQGQGGQPQHF
. TRBJ2-7 many TRBV18 TGTGCCAGCTCACCACCGGTCGTGACCTCCTACGAGCAGTACTTC CASSPPVVTSYEQYF
TRBD1 TRBJ1-6 many TRBV6-5 TGTGCCTCCCGGGACAGCTACTCACCCCTCCACTTT CASRDSYSPLHF